A single sample gave rise to the 18 T cell receptor beta chains below, sequenced in a study of shared clonotypes between healthy human individuals. Sequencing used immunoSEQ multiplex PCR; TCRdb keeps in-frame clones, though not all of them. Of 2 million to 2.5 million clones in the sample, about 94% are singletons; the top ten hold roughly 0.13%. Source material: naive CD4+ T cells sorted from blood. Subset: CD45RA+ positively selected. The receptor source for this set is a man aged 18 to 30 in good health.

The rearrangement uses TRBV28 and TRBJ1-2, with 8 positions matching TRBD1. The CDR3 totals 16 residues. Germline CDR1 and CDR2: MDHEN and SYDVKM. With V trimmed by 3 bases and J by 6 bases, 12 bases remained unmatched. This CDR3 reads CASSFQARRQGNGYTF. The CDR3 nucleotides read TGTGCCAGCAGTTTCCAGGCCAGGCGACAGGGGAATGGCTACACCTTC.

The chain links TRBV5-4 to TRBJ2-3; D may match TRBD1 or TRBD2 (5 bases each). V was pared by 2 bases and J by 0 bases, with 7 bases between. The CDR3 has 14 residues. Germline V gene sequence: CDR1 SGHNT, CDR2 YYREEE (reference sequence). This chain's CDR3 is CASSFGASTDTQYF. In nucleotides, the CDR3 is TGTGCCAGCAGCTTCGGGGCTAGCACAGATACGCAGTATTTT.

This clone was counted a few times. DNA for the CDR3: TGCGCCAGCAGCCAAGATCAAAGACAATCCCCCCACTTT. Translated: CASSQDQRQSPHF. This chain joins TRBV4-1 and TRBJ1-6; D remains ambiguous. Trimming left V 0 bases short and J 18 bases short, with 15 bases between. Looked up from germline, CDR1 is MGHRA and CDR2 is YSYEKL. The CDR3 runs to 13 residues.

As concerns this clone: The same CDR3 also results from other DNA sequences found in this sample. The chain links TRBV18 to TRBJ1-1; D gene ambiguous. Germline assignment: CDR1 KGHSH and CDR2 LQKENI. V lost 6 bases and J lost 2, with 10 bases in between. CDR3 length equals 13 residues. CDR3 protein: CASSPGRNTEAFF. The CDR3 DNA sequence: TGTGCCAGCTCCCCGGGCAGAAACACTGAAGCTTTCTTT.

This chain joins TRBV7-8 and TRBJ2-5; D is tentatively TRBD1 or TRBD2 (5 bases each). The V end lost 5 bases, the J end lost 0 bases, and 10 bases lay between the germline ends. CDR1 is SGHVS, CDR2 FQNEAQ, per germline. CDR3 length equals 14 residues. The CDR3 region has the DNA TGTGCCAGCAGCATCGGGACGTACCAAGAGACCCAGTACTTC. Protein product: CASSIGTYQETQYF.

This rearrangement joins TRBV7-9 to TRBJ2-1; TRBD1 matches at 10 bases. After removal of 8 bases from V and 2 bases from J, the junction contained 6 bases not matched to a gene. The CDR3 has 15 amino acids. The germline gives CDR1 SEHNR, CDR2 FQNEAQ (reference sequence). CDR3 DNA sequence: TGTGCCAGCGGGTCGGGGACAGGGGCCTACAATGAGCAGTTCTTC. Translating gives CASGSGTGAYNEQFF. The full variable domain, in which reference TRBV7-9 and TRBJ2-1 provide the parts outside the CDR3, is DTGVSQNPRHKITKRGQNVTFRCDPISEHNRLYWYRQTLGQGPEFLTYFQNEAQLEKSRLLSDRFSAERPKGSFSTLEIQRTEQGDSAMYLCASGSGTGAYNEQFFGPGTRLTVL.

The chain is built from TRBV4-3 and TRBJ2-1; D gene ambiguous. Trimming pared 1 base from V and 0 bases from J, leaving 7 bases between. Germline loops: CDR1 LGHNA, CDR2 YSLEER. CDR3 length: 15 amino acids. The DNA for the CDR3 is TGCGCCAGCAGCCAAGGCTCTAGCTCCTACAATGAGCAGTTCTTC. This translates into CASSQGSSSYNEQFF.

This sequence joins TRBV15 and TRBJ2-1; 7 bases align to TRBD2. In germline, CDR1 is LNHNV, CDR2 YYDKDF (reference sequence). J gave up 10 bases and V 0 bases, and 15 bases lay outside the gene matches. The CDR3 totals 17 residues. This CDR3 reads CATSRDRSGGLPDEQFF. CDR3 coding DNA: TGTGCCACCAGCAGAGATCGGTCGGGGGGACTCCCGGACGAGCAGTTCTTC.

The CDR3 sequence is CASSPDPGSGGANVLTF. CDR3 DNA: TGTGCCAGCAGCCCAGATCCTGGGAGTGGAGGGGCCAACGTCCTGACTTTC. This sequence joins TRBV9 and TRBJ2-6; possibly TRBD2 for D (5 bases). The CDR3 loop spans 17 amino acids. The germline V gene has CDR1 SGDLS and CDR2 YYNGEE. V lost 4 bases and J 4 bases, leaving 18 bases between the germline ends.

CDR3 loop: CASSVSPGLAGGKSYEQYF. DNA for the CDR3: TGTGCCAGCAGCGTGTCGCCGGGACTAGCGGGAGGGAAGTCCTACGAGCAGTACTTC. The rearrangement joins TRBV9 to TRBJ2-7; 16 bases are shared with TRBD2. CDR1 is SGDLS, CDR2 YYNGEE, per germline. The CDR3 is made up of 19 amino acids. The V segment lost 2 bases and the J segment 1 base; nucleotides outside the gene matches: 9.

This chain joins TRBV4-1 and TRBJ2-7, with D uncertain. From germline, CDR1 is MGHRA and CDR2 YSYEKL. With 1 base removed from V and 3 bases from J, the gap between germline ends came to 7 bases. The CDR3 totals 13 residues. The CDR3 reads CASSQGRDYEQYF. The CDR3 nucleotides read TGCGCCAGCAGCCAAGGTAGAGACTACGAGCAGTACTTC.

This chain connects TRBV11-2 to TRBJ1-6; D may be TRBD1 (5 bases). The CDR3 loop spans 15 amino acids. CDR1 and CDR2 from the germline V gene are SGHAT and FQNNGV. V was pared by 5 bases and J by 7 bases, with 15 bases between. The CDR3 loop reads CASSSIQGNNSPLHF. For the CDR3, the DNA is TGTGCCAGCAGCAGTATCCAGGGTAACAATTCACCCCTCCACTTT.

V is TRBV20-1 and J is TRBJ1-2; TRBD1 might be the D (5 bases). Trimming pared 5 bases from V and 3 bases from J, leaving 7 bases between. The CDR3 totals 11 residues. The germline CDR1 and CDR2 sequences are DFQATT and SNEGSKA (reference sequence). CDR3 sequence reads: CSAPTDYGYTF. In DNA form, the CDR3 reads TGCAGTGCTCCGACAGACTATGGCTACACCTTC.

Regarding this clone: A junction boundary mismatches the germline segment, possibly from a read error. The gene calls are TRBV7-7 and TRBJ2-6; maybe TRBD1 (6 bases). This CDR3 region has 16 residues. Germline V CDR1 and CDR2: SSHAT, FNYEAQ (reference sequence). The CDR3 coding sequence is TGTGCTAGCAGCCCTTACAGGGAGTCTGGGGCCAACGTCCTGACTTTC. The encoded protein is CASSPYRESGANVLTF.

A note on this clone: This sample includes further DNA sequences coding for the same CDR3. The rearrangement links TRBV7-9 to TRBJ2-5; no definite D call. Germline CDR1 SEHNR, CDR2 FQNEAQ (reference sequence). V was shortened by 0 bases and J by 5 bases, with 7 bases between the two germline ends. There are 13 residues in the CDR3. The CDR3 DNA follows: TGTGCCAGCAGCTTAGCAGGGCTGGAGACCCAGTACTTC. Translating gives CASSLAGLETQYF. Variable domain in full (rest from reference TRBV7-9 and TRBJ2-5): DTGVSQNPRHKITKRGQNVTFRCDPISEHNRLYWYRQTLGQGPEFLTYFQNEAQLEKSRLLSDRFSAERPKGSFSTLEIQRTEQGDSAMYLCASSLAGLETQYFGPGTRLLVL.

As concerns this clone: At the DNA level, this CDR3 is encoded by other sequences in the same sample as well. The rearrangement links TRBV19 to TRBJ2-7; tentative D call: TRBD2 (6 bases). The CDR3 runs to 11 residues. Per the germline V gene, CDR1 is LNHDA and CDR2 is SQIVND (reference sequence). V dropped 5 bases and J dropped 7 bases, with 9 bases sitting between them. CDR3 nucleotides: TGTGCCAGTAGTCGCGCGGGGGAGCAGTACTTC. The encoded protein is CASSRAGEQYF.

This chain joins TRBV5-6 and TRBJ2-2, with 10 positions matching TRBD2. The CDR3 contains 15 residues. Unmatched junction bases numbered 3, after V lost 1 base and J lost 6 bases. The germline CDR1 and CDR2 sequences are SGHDT and YYEEEE. In DNA form, the CDR3 reads TGTGCCAGCAGCTTGTCTAGCGGGAGAGCCGGGGAGCTGTTTTTT. It is translated as CASSLSSGRAGELFF.

The gene calls are TRBV10-3 and TRBJ2-1, with 10 bases matching TRBD2. V lost 4 bases and J lost 2; bases outside the gene matches: 8. The CDR3 is 17 residues long. Germline-derived CDR1 and CDR2 are ENHRY and SYGVKD. The CDR3 coding sequence is TGTGCCATCAGTGGAGACAGCGGGGGGGCCGCCTACAATGAGCAGTTCTTC. Protein: CAISGDSGGAAYNEQFF.